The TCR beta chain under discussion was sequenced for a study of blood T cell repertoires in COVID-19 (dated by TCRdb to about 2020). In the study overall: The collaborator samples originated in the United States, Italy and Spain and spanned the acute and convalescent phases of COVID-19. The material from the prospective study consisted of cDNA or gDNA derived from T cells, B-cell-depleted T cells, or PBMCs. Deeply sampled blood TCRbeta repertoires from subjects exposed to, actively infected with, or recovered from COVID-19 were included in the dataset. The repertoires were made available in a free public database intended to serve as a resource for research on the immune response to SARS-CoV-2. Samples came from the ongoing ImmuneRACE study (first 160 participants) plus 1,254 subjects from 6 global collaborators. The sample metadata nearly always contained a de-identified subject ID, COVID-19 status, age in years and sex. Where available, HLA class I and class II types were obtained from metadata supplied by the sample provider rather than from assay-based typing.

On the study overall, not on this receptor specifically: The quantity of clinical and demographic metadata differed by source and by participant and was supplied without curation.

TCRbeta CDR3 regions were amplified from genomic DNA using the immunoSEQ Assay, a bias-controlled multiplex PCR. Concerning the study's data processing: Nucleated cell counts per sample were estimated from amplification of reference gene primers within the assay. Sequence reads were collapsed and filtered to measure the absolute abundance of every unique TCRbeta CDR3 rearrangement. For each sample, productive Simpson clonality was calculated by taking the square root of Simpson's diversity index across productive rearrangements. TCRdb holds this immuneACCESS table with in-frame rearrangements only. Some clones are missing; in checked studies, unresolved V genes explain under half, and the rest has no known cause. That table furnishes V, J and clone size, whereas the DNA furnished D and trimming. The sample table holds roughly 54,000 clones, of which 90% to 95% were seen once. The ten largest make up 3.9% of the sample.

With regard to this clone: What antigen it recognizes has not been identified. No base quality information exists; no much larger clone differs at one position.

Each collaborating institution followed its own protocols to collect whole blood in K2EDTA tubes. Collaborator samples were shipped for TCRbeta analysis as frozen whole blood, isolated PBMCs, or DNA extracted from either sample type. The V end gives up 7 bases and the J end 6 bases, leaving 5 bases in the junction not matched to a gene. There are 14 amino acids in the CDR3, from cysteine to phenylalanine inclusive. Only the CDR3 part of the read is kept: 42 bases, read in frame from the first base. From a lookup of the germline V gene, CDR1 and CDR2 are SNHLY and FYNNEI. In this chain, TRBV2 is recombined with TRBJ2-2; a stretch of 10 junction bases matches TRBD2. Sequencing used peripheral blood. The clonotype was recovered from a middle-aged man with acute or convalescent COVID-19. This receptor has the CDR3 CASTASGSPGELFF. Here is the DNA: TGTGCCAGCACGGCTAGCGGGAGTCCCGGGGAGCTGTTTTTT.